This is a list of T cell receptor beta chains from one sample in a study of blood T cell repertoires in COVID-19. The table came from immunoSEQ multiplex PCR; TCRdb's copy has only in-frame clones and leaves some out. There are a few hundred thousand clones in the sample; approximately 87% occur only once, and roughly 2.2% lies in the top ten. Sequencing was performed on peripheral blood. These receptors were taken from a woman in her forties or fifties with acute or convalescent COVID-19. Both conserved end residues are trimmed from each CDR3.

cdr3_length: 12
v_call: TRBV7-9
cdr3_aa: ASSFVDRGIEAF

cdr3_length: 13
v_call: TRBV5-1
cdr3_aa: ASSLGTGASGELF

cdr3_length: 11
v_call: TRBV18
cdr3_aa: ASSPRVEEKLF

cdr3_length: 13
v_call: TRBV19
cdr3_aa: ASRSLDRENYGYT

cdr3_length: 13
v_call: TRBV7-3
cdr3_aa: ASSQMGGLGDTQY

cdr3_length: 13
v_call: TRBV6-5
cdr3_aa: ASRAGFFSGNTIY

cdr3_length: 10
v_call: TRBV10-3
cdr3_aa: AIRGTGGEQF

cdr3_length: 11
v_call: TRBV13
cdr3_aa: ASSPRLRGEQY

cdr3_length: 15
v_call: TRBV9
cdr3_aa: ASSEAGTPAPYNEQF

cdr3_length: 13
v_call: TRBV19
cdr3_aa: ASIPGTGGEGPQH

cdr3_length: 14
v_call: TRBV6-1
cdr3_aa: ASSEISSGRVGEQF

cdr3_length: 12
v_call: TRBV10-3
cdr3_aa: AISPGQGNYGYT

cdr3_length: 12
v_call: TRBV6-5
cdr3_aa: ASRRDGTNEKLF

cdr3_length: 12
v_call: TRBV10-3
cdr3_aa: AITTQGTGGEQY

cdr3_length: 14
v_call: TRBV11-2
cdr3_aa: ASSPRLAGVYNEQF

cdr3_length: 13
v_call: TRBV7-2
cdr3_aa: ASSLNGQTNEKLF

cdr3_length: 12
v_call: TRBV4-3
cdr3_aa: ASRIQGANYEQY

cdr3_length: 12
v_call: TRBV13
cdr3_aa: ASSLVQIGNTIY

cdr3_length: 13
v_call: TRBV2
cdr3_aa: ASSEFGAGANVLT

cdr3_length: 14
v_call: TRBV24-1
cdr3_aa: ATSDPETGANEKLF

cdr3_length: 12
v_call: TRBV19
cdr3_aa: ASIRLQGGDGYT

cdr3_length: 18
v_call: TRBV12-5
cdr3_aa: ASGLVFASGGDRSYNEQF

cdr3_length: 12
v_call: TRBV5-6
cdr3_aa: ASSWGAAGGLST

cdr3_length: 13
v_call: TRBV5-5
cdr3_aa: ASSSTQGGSTEAF

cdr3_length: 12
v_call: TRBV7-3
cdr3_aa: ASSLGTSGGEQF

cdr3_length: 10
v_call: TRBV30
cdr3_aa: AWSSRGSPLH

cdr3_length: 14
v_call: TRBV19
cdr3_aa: ASSIGQSPYNSPLH

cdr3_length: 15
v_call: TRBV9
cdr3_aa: ASSASVGTGTYNEQF

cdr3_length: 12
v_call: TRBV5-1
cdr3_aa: ASSLSDGDYGYT

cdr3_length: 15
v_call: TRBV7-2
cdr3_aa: ASSPSGSGGITDTQY

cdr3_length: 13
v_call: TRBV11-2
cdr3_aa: ASSFGQSSGNTIY

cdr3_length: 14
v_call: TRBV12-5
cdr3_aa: ASGLETRSSYNEQF

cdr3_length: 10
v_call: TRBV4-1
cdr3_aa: ASSQGPVGYT

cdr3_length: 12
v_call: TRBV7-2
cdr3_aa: ASSRGGGTDTQY

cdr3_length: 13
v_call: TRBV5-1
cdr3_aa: ASSLISGRNDEQF

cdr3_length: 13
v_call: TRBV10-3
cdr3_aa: AISERDSSYNEQF

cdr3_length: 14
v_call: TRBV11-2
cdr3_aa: ASSLPQRLNTGELF

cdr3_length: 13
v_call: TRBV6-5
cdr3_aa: ASSYSGTGETEAF

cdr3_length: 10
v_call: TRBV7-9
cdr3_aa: ASSFGRAEAF

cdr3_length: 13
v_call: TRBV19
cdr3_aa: ASSMGLAGDYTQY

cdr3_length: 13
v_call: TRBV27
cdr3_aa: ASSFRGLARNEQF

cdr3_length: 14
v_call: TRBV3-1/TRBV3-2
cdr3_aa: ASRSSGGAESDTQY

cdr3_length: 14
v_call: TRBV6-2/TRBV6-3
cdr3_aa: ASSYGASGRVLEQY

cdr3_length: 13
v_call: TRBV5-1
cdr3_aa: ASSLPTQLNTEAF

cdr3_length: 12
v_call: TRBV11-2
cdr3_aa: ASSPSRDREGAF

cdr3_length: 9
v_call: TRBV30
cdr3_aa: AWAGNTEAF